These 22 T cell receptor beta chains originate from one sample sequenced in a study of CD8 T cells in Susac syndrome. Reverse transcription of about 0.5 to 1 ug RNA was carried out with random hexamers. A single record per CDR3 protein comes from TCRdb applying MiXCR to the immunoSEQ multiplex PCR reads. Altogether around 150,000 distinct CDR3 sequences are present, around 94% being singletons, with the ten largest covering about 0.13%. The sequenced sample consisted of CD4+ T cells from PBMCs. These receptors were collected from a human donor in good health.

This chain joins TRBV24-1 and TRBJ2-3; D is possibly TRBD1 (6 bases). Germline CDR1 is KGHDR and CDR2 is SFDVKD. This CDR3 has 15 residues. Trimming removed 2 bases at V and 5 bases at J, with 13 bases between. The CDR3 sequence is CATSDSTGSGDTQYF. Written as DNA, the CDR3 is TGTGCCACCAGTGATTCGACAGGAAGTGGAGATACGCAGTATTTT.

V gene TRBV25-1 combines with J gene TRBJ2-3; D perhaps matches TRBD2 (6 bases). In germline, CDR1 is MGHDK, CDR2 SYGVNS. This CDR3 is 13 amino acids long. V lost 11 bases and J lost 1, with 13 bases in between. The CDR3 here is CAGSASGTDTQYF. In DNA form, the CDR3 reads TGTGCCGGATCTGCTAGCGGCACAGATACGCAGTATTTT.

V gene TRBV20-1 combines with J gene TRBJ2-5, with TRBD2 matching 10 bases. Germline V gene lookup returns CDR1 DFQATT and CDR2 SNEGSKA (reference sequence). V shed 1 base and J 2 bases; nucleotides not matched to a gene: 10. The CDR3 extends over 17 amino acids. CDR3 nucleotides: TGCAGTGCTAGAGCGCTAGCGGGGGCCGCCGATCAAGAGACCCAGTACTTC. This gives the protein CSARALAGAADQETQYF.

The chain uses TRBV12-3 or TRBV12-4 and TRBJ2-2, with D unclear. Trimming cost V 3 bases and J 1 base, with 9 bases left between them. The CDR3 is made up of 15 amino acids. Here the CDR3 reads CASSFPHVNTGELFF. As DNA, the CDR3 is TGTGCCAGCAGTTTCCCACACGTGAACACCGGGGAGCTGTTTTTT.

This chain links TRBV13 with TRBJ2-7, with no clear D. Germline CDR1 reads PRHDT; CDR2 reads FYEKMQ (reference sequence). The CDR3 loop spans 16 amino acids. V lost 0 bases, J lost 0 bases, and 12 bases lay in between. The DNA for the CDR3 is TGTGCCAGCAGCTTAGGCGGGCTAGTGAGCTCCTACGAGCAGTACTTC. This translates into CASSLGGLVSSYEQYF.

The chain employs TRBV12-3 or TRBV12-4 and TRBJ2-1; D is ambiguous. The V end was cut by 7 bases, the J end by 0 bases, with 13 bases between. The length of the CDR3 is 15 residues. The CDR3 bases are TGTGCCAGCACCATTGACCGGAGCTCCTACAATGAGCAGTTCTTC. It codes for CASTIDRSSYNEQFF.

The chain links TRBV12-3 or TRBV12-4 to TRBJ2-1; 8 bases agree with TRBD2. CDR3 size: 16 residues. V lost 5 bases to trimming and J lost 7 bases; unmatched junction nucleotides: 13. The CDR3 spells CASSPVGGAYRNEQFF. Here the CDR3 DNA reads TGTGCCAGCAGTCCGGTCGGGGGGGCCTATCGAAATGAGCAGTTCTTC.

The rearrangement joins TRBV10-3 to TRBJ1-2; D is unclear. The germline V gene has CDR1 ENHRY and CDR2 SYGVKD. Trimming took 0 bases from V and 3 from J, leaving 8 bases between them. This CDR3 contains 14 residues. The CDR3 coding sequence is TGTGCCATCAGTGAGTCAGGCGGGGACTATGGCTACACCTTC. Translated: CAISESGGDYGYTF.

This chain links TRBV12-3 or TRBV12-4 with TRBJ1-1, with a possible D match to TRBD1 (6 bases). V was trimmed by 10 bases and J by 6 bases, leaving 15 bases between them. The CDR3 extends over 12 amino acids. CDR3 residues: CANKQGSAEAFF. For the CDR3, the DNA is TGTGCCAACAAACAGGGCAGCGCTGAAGCTTTCTTT.

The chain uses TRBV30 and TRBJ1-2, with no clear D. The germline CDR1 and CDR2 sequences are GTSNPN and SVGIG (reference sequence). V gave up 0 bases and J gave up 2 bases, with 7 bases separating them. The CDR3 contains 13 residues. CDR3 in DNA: TGTGCCTGGAGTGTGGACGAGAACTATGGCTACACCTTC. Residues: CAWSVDENYGYTF.

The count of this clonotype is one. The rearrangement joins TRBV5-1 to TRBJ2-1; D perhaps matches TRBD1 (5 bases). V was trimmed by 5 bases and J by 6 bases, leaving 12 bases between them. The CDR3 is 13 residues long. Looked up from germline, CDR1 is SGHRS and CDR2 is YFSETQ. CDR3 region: CASRVLGANEQFF. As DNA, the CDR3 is TGCGCCAGCAGAGTGCTAGGGGCCAATGAGCAGTTCTTC. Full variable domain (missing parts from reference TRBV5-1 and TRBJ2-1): KAGVTQTPRYLIKTRGQQVTLSCSPISGHRSVSWYQQTPGQGLQFLFEYFSETQRNKGNFPGRFSGRQFSNSRSEMNVSTLELGDSALYLCASRVLGANEQFFGPGTRLTVL.

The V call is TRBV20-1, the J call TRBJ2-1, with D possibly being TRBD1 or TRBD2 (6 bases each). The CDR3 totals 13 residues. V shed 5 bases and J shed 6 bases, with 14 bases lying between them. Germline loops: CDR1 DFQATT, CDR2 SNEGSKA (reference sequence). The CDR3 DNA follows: TGCAGTGCTCCCTACGGGGGCCGCAATGAGCAGTTCTTC. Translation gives CSAPYGGRNEQFF.

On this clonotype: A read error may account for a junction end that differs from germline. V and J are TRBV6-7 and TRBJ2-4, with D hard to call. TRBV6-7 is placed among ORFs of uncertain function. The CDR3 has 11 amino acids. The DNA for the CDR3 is TGTGCCAGAAGGCAGTTTTATCCTCGGGACTTC. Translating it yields CARRQFYPRDF.

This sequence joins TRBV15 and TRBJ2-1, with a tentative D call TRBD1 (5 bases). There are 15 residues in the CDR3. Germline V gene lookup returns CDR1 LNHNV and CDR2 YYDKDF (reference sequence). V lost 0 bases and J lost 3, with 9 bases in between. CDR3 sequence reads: CATSRDGTGYNEQFF. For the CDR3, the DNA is TGTGCCACCAGCAGAGATGGCACAGGCTACAATGAGCAGTTCTTC.

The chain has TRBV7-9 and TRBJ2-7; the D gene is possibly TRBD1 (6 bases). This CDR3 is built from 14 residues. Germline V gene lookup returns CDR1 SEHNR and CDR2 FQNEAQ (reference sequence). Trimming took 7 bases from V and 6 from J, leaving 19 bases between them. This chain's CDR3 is CASTENSGVGEQYF. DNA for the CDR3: TGTGCCAGCACCGAAAACTCAGGGGTAGGCGAGCAGTACTTC.

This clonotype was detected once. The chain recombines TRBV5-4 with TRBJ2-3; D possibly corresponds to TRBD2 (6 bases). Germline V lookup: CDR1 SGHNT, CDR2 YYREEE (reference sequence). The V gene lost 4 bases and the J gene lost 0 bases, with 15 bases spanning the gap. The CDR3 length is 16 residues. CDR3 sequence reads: CASSVKSSGSTDTQYF. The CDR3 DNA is TGTGCCAGCAGCGTTAAATCCAGCGGGAGCACAGATACGCAGTATTTT.

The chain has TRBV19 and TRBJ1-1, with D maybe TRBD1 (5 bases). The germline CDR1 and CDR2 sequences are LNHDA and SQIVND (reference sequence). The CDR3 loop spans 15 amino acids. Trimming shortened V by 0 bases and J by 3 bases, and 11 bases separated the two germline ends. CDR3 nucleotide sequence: TGTGCCAGTAGTATAGAGGAGGGGAAGGACACTGAAGCTTTCTTT. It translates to CASSIEEGKDTEAFF.

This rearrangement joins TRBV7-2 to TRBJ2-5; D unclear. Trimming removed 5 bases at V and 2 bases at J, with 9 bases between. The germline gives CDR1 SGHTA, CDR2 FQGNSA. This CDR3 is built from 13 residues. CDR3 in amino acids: CASSPDGQETQYF. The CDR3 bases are TGTGCCAGCAGCCCTGATGGACAAGAGACCCAGTACTTC.

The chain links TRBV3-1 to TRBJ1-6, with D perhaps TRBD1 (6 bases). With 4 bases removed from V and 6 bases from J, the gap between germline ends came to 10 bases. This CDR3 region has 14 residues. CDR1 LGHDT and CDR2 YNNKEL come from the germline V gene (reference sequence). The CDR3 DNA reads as TGTGCCAGCAGCCCCGGGACAATTAATTCACCCCTCCACTTT. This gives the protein CASSPGTINSPLHF.

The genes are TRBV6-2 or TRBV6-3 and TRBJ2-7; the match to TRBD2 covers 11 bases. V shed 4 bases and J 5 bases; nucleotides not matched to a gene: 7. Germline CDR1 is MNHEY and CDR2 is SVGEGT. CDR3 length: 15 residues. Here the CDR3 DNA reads TGTGCCAGCAGTTCCCCTAGCGGGGGGTACGACGAGCAGTACTTC. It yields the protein CASSSPSGGYDEQYF.

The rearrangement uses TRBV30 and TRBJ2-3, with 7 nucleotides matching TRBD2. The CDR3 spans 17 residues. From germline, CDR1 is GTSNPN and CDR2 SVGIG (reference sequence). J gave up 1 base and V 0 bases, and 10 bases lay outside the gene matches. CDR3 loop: CAWSVASGAGGTDTQYF. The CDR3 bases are TGTGCCTGGAGTGTTGCCTCTGGGGCGGGGGGCACAGATACGCAGTATTTT.

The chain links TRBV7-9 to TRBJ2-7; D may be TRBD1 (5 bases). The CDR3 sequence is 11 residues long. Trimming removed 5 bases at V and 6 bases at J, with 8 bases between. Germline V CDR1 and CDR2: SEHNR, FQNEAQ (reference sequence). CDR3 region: CASSKRGEQYF. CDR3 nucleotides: TGTGCCAGCAGCAAAAGGGGCGAGCAGTACTTC.